Listed here is a single T cell receptor beta chain. No antigen is known for it. An even split of each subset's genomic DNA across several immunoSEQ plates was performed. Generated by immunoSEQ multiplex PCR, the TCRdb table keeps only in-frame clones and is missing some. The repertoire holds some 2 million clones, with 95% as singletons. The data stem from a study of shared clonotypes between healthy human individuals. The CDR3 has 15 amino acids. Trimming stripped 2 bases from V and 3 bases from J, with 9 bases between. Per germline, CDR1 SGHNT and CDR2 YYREEE (reference sequence). Naive CD45RA+ and memory CD45RA-negative subsets were split from CD4+ cells. Study outcomes and limitations: Non-shared clonotypes showed lower generation probabilities than clonotypes common to all four donors. Roughly 5% of naive CD4 clonotypes were common to a few donors.

The sequence was obtained from a man younger than 35 in good health. The chain combines TRBV5-4 with TRBJ2-6; perhaps TRBD2 as D (7 bases). Sequenced material: naive CD4+ T cells sorted from blood. Documented subset: CD45RA+ positively selected. The CDR3 DNA reads TGTGCCAGCAGCTTCGGGGGGCTTGGGGCCAACGTCCTGACTTTC. Residues: CASSFGGLGANVLTF.